One sample yielded the 30 T cell receptor beta chains listed below, sequenced in a study of T cell repertoires in cytomegalovirus infection. These receptors are not linked to any known antigen. TCRdb passed the reads through MiXCR, listing each CDR3 protein once. The sample shows some 940,000 distinct CDR3 sequences, approximately 32% of them seen only once. Sequences were derived from cultured CD8+ T cells from PBMCs, sampled from culture after CMV antigen stimulation. All receptors come from a human donor in good health (CMV status not recorded). Some clones in this sample may be carry-over from other donors' samples.

This chain connects TRBV28 to TRBJ1-1; perhaps TRBD1 as D (6 bases). V lost 5 bases to trimming and J lost 6 bases, with 16 bases between them. This CDR3 is 14 amino acids long. Germline V gene sequence: CDR1 MDHEN, CDR2 SYDVKM. The DNA of the CDR3 is TGTGCCAGCAGTCATAACAGGGAAATAGCTGAAGCTTTCTTT. This translates into CASSHNREIAEAFF.

The gene calls are TRBV19 and TRBJ2-7; D unclear. V was trimmed by 4 bases and J by 5 bases, leaving 12 bases between them. The CDR3 loop spans 13 amino acids. Germline CDR1 is LNHDA and CDR2 is SQIVND (reference sequence). CDR3 in amino acids: CASSSRKVDEQYF. CDR3 nucleotides: TGTGCCAGTAGTAGCCGTAAAGTGGACGAGCAGTACTTC.

In the case of this clonotype: Given a much more abundant clone one base away, this may be a read error. This chain joins TRBV6-5 and TRBJ2-5; D is ambiguous. Germline V lookup: CDR1 MNHEY, CDR2 SVGAGI. The V end lost 0 bases, the J end lost 4 bases, and 12 bases lay between the germline ends. The CDR3 has 15 amino acids. CDR3 DNA sequence: TGTGCCAGCAGTTACTCTGCCGAGATCCCAGAGACCCAGTACTTC. Translating it yields CASSYSAEIPETQYF.

The chain joins TRBV6-2 or TRBV6-3 to TRBJ2-2; 10 bases align to TRBD2. The CDR3 covers 22 residues. The J segment lost 0 bases and the V segment lost 5 bases, leaving 21 bases of the junction unmatched. CDR1 is MNHEY, CDR2 SVGEGT, per germline. In nucleotides, the CDR3 is TGTGCCAGCAGTCGGATCACCGGACTAGCGGACCAACTTATCTCGAACACCGGGGAGCTGTTTTTT. This sequence encodes CASSRITGLADQLISNTGELFF.

The V gene is TRBV28, the J gene TRBJ2-1, with D perhaps given as TRBD1 or TRBD2 (5 bases each). Trimming pared 3 bases from V and 4 bases from J, leaving 19 bases between. The CDR3 is made up of 17 amino acids. CDR1 MDHEN and CDR2 SYDVKM come from the germline V gene. Written as DNA, the CDR3 is TGTGCCAGCAGTTTCGACCTCCCAGGGACCTATTACAATGAGCAGTTCTTC. This translates into CASSFDLPGTYYNEQFF.

The CDR3 DNA is TGTGCCACCAGCAGAGGAGGGGTTACAGATACGCAGTATTTT. It encodes CATSRGGVTDTQYF. This sequence joins TRBV15 and TRBJ2-3; D might be TRBD1 or TRBD2, each matching 5 bases. This CDR3 region has 14 residues. The V and J ends lost 1 base and 3 bases respectively, with 8 bases between them. The V gene's germline CDR1 is LNHNV and CDR2 YYDKDF (reference sequence).

This clonotype showed up just a few times. V usage is TRBV27 and J usage is TRBJ2-5; 8 bases line up with TRBD1. This CDR3 region has 16 residues. With 5 bases clipped from V and 1 base from J, the junction kept 9 bases outside the gene matches. Per germline, CDR1 MNHEY and CDR2 SMNVEV (reference sequence). The CDR3 coding sequence is TGTGCCAGCAGTCTCCGCCCCGGACAGGGCCAAGAGACCCAGTACTTC. It codes for CASSLRPGQGQETQYF.

The chain couples TRBV3-1 to TRBJ2-5, with D possibly TRBD2 on 6 matching bases. Trimming removed 0 bases at V and 5 bases at J, with 10 bases between. CDR1 is LGHDT, CDR2 YNNKEL, per germline (reference sequence). This CDR3 has 14 residues. In DNA, the CDR3 is TGTGCCAGCAGCCAAGAATGGGAGGAGGAGACCCAGTACTTC. Protein: CASSQEWEEETQYF.

Here the CDR3 DNA reads TGCGCCAGCAGCCCTCCGGCGACCAAGGAAGCTTTCTTT. It is translated as CASSPPATKEAFF. This chain joins TRBV5-1 and TRBJ1-1; D ambiguous. Germline V gene lookup returns CDR1 SGHRS and CDR2 YFSETQ. The CDR3 runs to 13 residues. Between the trimmed V and J ends, which lost 4 bases and 8 bases, there was a span of 15 bases.

The sample holds a few counts of this clonotype. V and J are TRBV19 and TRBJ1-1; no definite D call. Germline V gene sequence: CDR1 LNHDA, CDR2 SQIVND (reference sequence). Deletions cut 5 bases from V and 2 bases from J, with 6 bases between. CDR3 length equals 12 residues. CDR3 region: CASSDFNTEAFF. In DNA, the CDR3 is TGTGCCAGTAGTGATTTTAACACTGAAGCTTTCTTT.

The chain uses TRBV6-5 and TRBJ2-5; 8 bases are shared with TRBD2. CDR3 length: 15 residues. The ends lost 1 base at V and 5 bases at J; junction bases unmatched: 6. Germline loops: CDR1 MNHEY, CDR2 SVGAGI. In DNA, the CDR3 is TGTGCCAGCAGTTACTTGTCGGGGGGGTACGAGACCCAGTACTTC. Protein product: CASSYLSGGYETQYF.

This clonotype appeared many times. The chain is built from TRBV6-2 or TRBV6-3 and TRBJ1-3; D is undetermined. The V end lost 8 bases, the J end lost 4 bases, and 3 bases lay between the germline ends. CDR3 length: 10 residues. Germline V lookup: CDR1 MNHEY, CDR2 SVGEGT. In nucleotides, the CDR3 is TGTGCCAGCGGAGGAAACACCATATATTTT. Residues: CASGGNTIYF.

This clonotype was picked up many times. This chain connects TRBV5-6 to TRBJ1-6, with TRBD1 as a possible D gene (6 bases). Germline values: CDR1 SGHDT, CDR2 YYEEEE. V was trimmed by 4 bases and J by 9 bases, leaving 17 bases between them. There are 15 residues in the CDR3. The CDR3, as DNA: TGTGCCAGCAGCACCCGACAGGCTGTCCTTTCACCCCTCCACTTT. Translating gives CASSTRQAVLSPLHF.

This clonotype has at least ten counts. The J gene is TRBJ2-1, the V gene TRBV7-6, with unresolved D. Germline V gene data show CDR1 as SGHVS and CDR2 as FNYEAQ. This CDR3 has 17 amino acids. Deletions cut 5 bases from V and 4 bases from J, with 21 bases between. The CDR3 region has the DNA TGTGCCAGCAGCCCGGCTTCTCAAGGGTGGGGATACAATGAGCAGTTCTTC. This translates into CASSPASQGWGYNEQFF.

This clonotype was counted at least ten times. This chain joins TRBV7-8 and TRBJ2-5; 7 positions match TRBD1. Germline loops: CDR1 SGHVS, CDR2 FQNEAQ. This CDR3 has 14 amino acids. V was pared by 5 bases and J by 1 base, with 4 bases of the junction left unmatched. CDR3 nucleotides: TGTGCCAGCAGCCATTGGGACAGCCAAGAGACCCAGTACTTC. Its translation: CASSHWDSQETQYF. The full variable domain, its missing parts supplied by reference TRBV7-8 and TRBJ2-5, is GAGVSQSPRYKVAKRGQDVALRCDPISGHVSLFWYQQALGQGPEFLTYFQNEAQLDKSGLPSDRFFAERPEGSVSTLKIQRTQQEDSAVYLCASSHWDSQETQYFGPGTRLLVL.

This clonotype was seen a handful of times. The rearrangement joins TRBV12-3 or TRBV12-4 to TRBJ2-2, with 9 nucleotides matching TRBD1. The CDR3 totals 15 residues. J lost 0 bases, V lost 7 bases, and 3 bases had no gene match. CDR3 protein: CASIRTGANTGELFF. In nucleotides, the CDR3 is TGTGCCAGCATTAGGACAGGGGCGAACACCGGGGAGCTGTTTTTT.

V gene TRBV6-1 combines with J gene TRBJ2-5; D ambiguous. Germline CDR1 is MNHNS and CDR2 is SASEGT. The CDR3 has 15 amino acids. The V end was cut by 2 bases, the J end by 2 bases, with 12 bases between. This CDR3 reads CASSEYYEEQETQYF. In nucleotides, the CDR3 is TGTGCCAGCAGTGAATACTATGAGGAACAAGAGACCCAGTACTTC.

Regarding this clonotype: This may arise from a read error, as a much more abundant clone is one base away. The chain joins TRBV7-2 to TRBJ2-3; the match to TRBD1 covers 7 bases. This CDR3 contains 16 residues. In germline, CDR1 is SGHTA, CDR2 FQGNSA. The ends lost 2 bases at V and 1 base at J; junction bases unmatched: 6. In nucleotides, the CDR3 is TGTGCCAGCAGCTTAAGGACAGGTCCTGGCACAGATACGCAGTATTTT. It codes for CASSLRTGPGTDTQYF.

On this clonotype: The junction differs from germline at one of its ends, possibly a read error. The chain has TRBV7-7 and TRBJ2-2; 13 bases agree with TRBD2. This CDR3 spans 16 amino acids. The germline V gene encodes CDR1 SSHAT and CDR2 FNYEAQ (reference sequence). The CDR3 reads CASSTSGGVDTGELFF. Here the CDR3 DNA reads TGTGCTAGCAGCACTAGCGGGGGGGTAGACACCGGGGAGCTGTTTTTT.

The chain carries TRBV6-6 and TRBJ2-2; 8 bases fit TRBD1. CDR1 MNHNY and CDR2 SVGAGI come from the germline V gene (reference sequence). The CDR3 length is 15 residues. The junction had 6 bases not matched to a gene; V was cut back by 1 base and J by 8 bases. The DNA of the CDR3 is TGTGCCAGCAGTTACTACAGGGGGGTACTGGGGGAGCTGTTTTTT. Residues: CASSYYRGVLGELFF.

CDR3 sequence: CASSWGNNSPLHF. The CDR3 DNA sequence: TGTGCCAGCAGCTGGGGGAACAATTCACCCCTCCACTTT. The chain carries TRBV11-3 and TRBJ1-6, with D maybe TRBD1 (5 bases). The CDR3 loop spans 13 amino acids. The germline V gene has CDR1 SGHNT and CDR2 YENEEA. Trimming left V 4 bases short and J 7 bases short, with 8 bases between.

This sequence joins TRBV20-1 and TRBJ2-7; unclear D gene. V lost 0 bases, J lost 3 bases, and 12 bases lay in between. This CDR3 is built from 14 residues. CDR1 and CDR2 (germline): DFQATT, SNEGSKA (reference sequence). CDR3 region: CSARDGASSYEQYF. For the CDR3, the DNA is TGCAGTGCTAGAGATGGCGCCAGCAGCTACGAGCAGTACTTC.

This rearrangement joins TRBV20-1 to TRBJ1-5, with 9 bases matching TRBD1. Germline V gives CDR1 DFQATT, CDR2 SNEGSKA (reference sequence). The CDR3 totals 19 residues. J gave up 2 bases and V 6 bases, and 20 bases lay outside the gene matches. CDR3 sequence: CSAPIPGQGVGDGNQPQHF. CDR3 sequence (DNA): TGCAGTGCCCCTATCCCGGGACAGGGAGTGGGAGATGGCAATCAGCCCCAGCATTTT.

The rearrangement uses TRBV7-6 and TRBJ1-1; D unresolved. Germline CDR1 reads SGHVS; CDR2 reads FNYEAQ. The CDR3 has 12 residues. Trimming stripped 5 bases from V and 7 bases from J, with 11 bases between. DNA for the CDR3: TGTGCCAGCAGCACCGGGAGAGATGAAGCTTTCTTT. Protein: CASSTGRDEAFF.

This clonotype was picked up a small number of times. This chain joins TRBV10-3 and TRBJ2-1; perhaps D is TRBD1 or TRBD2 (5 bases each). Trimming took off 3 bases at V and 9 bases at J, with 12 bases between the two ends. The germline V gene has CDR1 ENHRY and CDR2 SYGVKD. This CDR3 contains 13 residues. Here the CDR3 reads CAISDEGQFEQFF. Here the CDR3 DNA reads TGTGCCATCAGTGATGAGGGGCAGTTTGAGCAGTTCTTC.

The table lists this clonotype with a few counts. J is TRBJ1-5 and V is TRBV7-9; possibly TRBD1 for D (6 bases). Between the trimmed V and J ends, which lost 5 bases and 5 bases, there was a span of 10 bases. Per germline, CDR1 SEHNR and CDR2 FQNEAQ (reference sequence). The CDR3 totals 13 residues. This chain's CDR3 is CASSKGGDQPQHF. CDR3 sequence (DNA): TGTGCCAGCAGCAAGGGGGGGGATCAGCCCCAGCATTTT.

This chain joins TRBV27 and TRBJ2-1; D possibly uses TRBD1 or TRBD2 (6 bases each). The CDR3 is made up of 15 amino acids. Per germline, CDR1 MNHEY and CDR2 SMNVEV (reference sequence). V gave up 8 bases and J gave up 6 bases, with 20 bases separating them. The chain's CDR3 is CASGGGTANVNEQFF. The CDR3 DNA is TGTGCCAGCGGGGGCGGGACCGCTAACGTCAATGAGCAGTTCTTC.

The V and J genes are TRBV13 and TRBJ1-1, with unresolved D. V lost 0 bases to trimming and J lost 0 bases, with 11 bases between them. This CDR3 has 16 amino acids. In germline, CDR1 is PRHDT, CDR2 FYEKMQ (reference sequence). DNA for the CDR3: TGTGCCAGCAGCTTAGGGGGCGTAAGCCTGAACACTGAAGCTTTCTTT. Translated: CASSLGGVSLNTEAFF.

This clonotype was observed a few times. This chain uses TRBV6-2 or TRBV6-3 with TRBJ1-1, with D perhaps TRBD1 (6 bases). The CDR3 consists of 16 residues. In germline, CDR1 is MNHEY, CDR2 SVGEGT. V lost 7 bases and J 5 bases, leaving 23 bases between the germline ends. CDR3 in DNA: TGTGCCAGCACTCTACCCGCCTTGGACAGCGGAACTGAAGCTTTCTTT. The encoded protein is CASTLPALDSGTEAFF.

For the CDR3, the DNA is TGTGCCAGCAGCTCAAAGCGGGGGAAACGAGATGAGCAGTTCTTC. Its translation: CASSSKRGKRDEQFF. V gene TRBV7-9 combines with J gene TRBJ2-1; 8 bases fit TRBD2. The CDR3 loop spans 15 amino acids. V lost 4 bases and J lost 8; bases outside the gene matches: 10. From germline, CDR1 is SEHNR and CDR2 FQNEAQ (reference sequence). Together with reference TRBV7-9 and TRBJ2-1, the CDR3 gives the full variable domain: DTGVSQNPRHKITKRGQNVTFRCDPISEHNRLYWYRQTLGQGPEFLTYFQNEAQLEKSRLLSDRFSAERPKGSFSTLEIQRTEQGDSAMYLCASSSKRGKRDEQFFGPGTRLTVL.